These 21 T cell receptor beta chains were all obtained from the same sample, sequenced in a study of control samples from healthy donors and cancer patients. The method was immunoSEQ multiplex PCR; TCRdb's version includes in-frame clones alone and lacks a portion of them. The data contain about 190,000 clones, roughly 93% of them singletons. The sample consisted of blood. The receptor source for this set is a young man in good health.

Comments on this clone: The same CDR3 arises from other DNA sequences in this sample as well. The gene calls are TRBV5-1 and TRBJ1-3, with unresolved D. The CDR3 runs 14 residues. V gave up 0 bases and J gave up 1 base, with 5 bases separating them. Germline V gene lookup returns CDR1 SGHRS and CDR2 YFSETQ. CDR3 in DNA: TGCGCCAGCAGCTTGGGAGGATCTGGAAACACCATATATTTT. This gives the protein CASSLGGSGNTIYF.

V usage is TRBV4-1 and J usage is TRBJ2-1, with D perhaps being TRBD1 or TRBD2 (6 bases each). Germline CDR1 is MGHRA and CDR2 is YSYEKL. The CDR3 is 15 amino acids. Trimming shortened V by 4 bases and J by 6 bases, and 16 bases separated the two germline ends. The CDR3 is CASSRLQGGSNEQFF. The CDR3 nucleotides are TGCGCCAGCAGCCGACTACAGGGAGGTTCCAATGAGCAGTTCTTC.

The V gene is TRBV15, the J gene TRBJ1-3; D remains ambiguous. This CDR3 spans 14 amino acids. Between the trimmed V and J ends, which lost 1 base and 2 bases, there was a span of 6 bases. Germline V gives CDR1 LNHNV, CDR2 YYDKDF (reference sequence). In nucleotides, the CDR3 is TGTGCCACCAGCAGAGTAAGCCCTGGAAACACCATATATTTT. Amino acids: CATSRVSPGNTIYF.

The rearrangement joins TRBV6-5 to TRBJ2-2; a weak D match, TRBD1 (5 bases). The ends were cut back, 4 bases at V and 1 base at J, with 13 bases in the middle. Germline CDR1 MNHEY, CDR2 SVGAGI. The CDR3 runs 16 residues. As DNA, the CDR3 is TGTGCCAGCAGTTCCCAGGGATTTTGGAACACCGGGGAGCTGTTTTTT. This codes for CASSSQGFWNTGELFF.

The chain employs TRBV6-6 and TRBJ1-4; D possibly corresponds to TRBD1 (6 bases). Trimming removed 6 bases at V and 1 base at J, with 15 bases between. This CDR3 has 16 amino acids. CDR1 is MNHNY, CDR2 SVGAGI, per germline (reference sequence). The chain's CDR3 is CASRRGQLQTNEKLFF. The CDR3 nucleotides are TGTGCCAGCAGACGTGGACAGCTACAAACTAATGAAAAACTGTTTTTT.

The chain has TRBV15 and TRBJ2-1; possible D gene TRBD2, 6 bases. Trimming took 4 bases from V and 7 from J, leaving 14 bases between them. The CDR3 totals 14 residues. From germline, CDR1 is LNHNV and CDR2 YYDKDF (reference sequence). CDR3 sequence reads: CATSMGGRVNEQFF. CDR3 sequence (DNA): TGTGCCACCAGCATGGGGGGAAGAGTTAATGAGCAGTTCTTC. The full variable domain, with the rest looked up from reference TRBV15 and TRBJ2-1, is DAMVIQNPRYQVTQFGKPVTLSCSQTLNHNVMYWYQQKSSQAPKLLFHYYDKDFNNEADTPDNFQSRRPNTSFCFLDIRSPGLGDTAMYLCATSMGGRVNEQFFGPGTRLTVL.

The V call is TRBV5-1, the J call TRBJ1-4, with D hard to call. V lost 0 bases and J lost 6, with 9 bases in between. The CDR3 extends over 14 amino acids. CDR1 SGHRS and CDR2 YFSETQ come from the germline V gene. The CDR3 DNA reads as TGCGCCAGCAGCTTGGGAGCCGGGGATGAAAAACTGTTTTTT. It encodes CASSLGAGDEKLFF.

The CDR3 sequence is CASSLYRSADSGNTIYF. CDR3 bases: TGTGCCAGCAGCTTGTATCGGTCGGCAGACTCTGGAAACACCATATATTTT. The chain links TRBV5-5 to TRBJ1-3; no clear D. The CDR3 runs 17 residues. CDR1 SGHKS and CDR2 YYEKEE come from the germline V gene (reference sequence). V shed 1 base and J shed 0 bases, with 14 bases lying between them. Looking up the rest from reference TRBV5-5 and TRBJ1-3 gives the full variable domain: DAGVTQSPTHLIKTRGQQVTLRCSPISGHKSVSWYQQVLGQGPQFIFQYYEKEERGRGNFPDRFSARQFPNYSSELNVNALLLGDSALYLCASSLYRSADSGNTIYFGEGSWLTVV.

This chain uses TRBV7-6 with TRBJ1-1; D possibly corresponds to TRBD1 (5 bases). V lost 3 bases to trimming and J lost 1 base, with 12 bases between them. CDR3 length equals 15 residues. Germline assignment: CDR1 SGHVS and CDR2 FNYEAQ. DNA of the CDR3: TGTGCCAGCAGCTTGGGGACTAACTCGAACACTGAAGCTTTCTTT. It codes for CASSLGTNSNTEAFF.

The J gene is TRBJ2-1, the V gene TRBV5-1; 11 bases line up with TRBD2. The CDR3 extends over 16 amino acids. V lost 2 bases, J lost 9 bases, and 10 bases stayed unmatched. Germline values: CDR1 SGHRS, CDR2 YFSETQ. This CDR3 reads CASSFQGLAAGGEQFF. CDR3 DNA sequence: TGCGCCAGCAGCTTCCAGGGACTAGCGGCCGGGGGTGAGCAGTTCTTC.

V usage is TRBV5-6 and J usage is TRBJ1-6; D uncertain. This CDR3 is 16 amino acids long. V lost 4 bases and J 8 bases, leaving 19 bases between the germline ends. Germline V CDR1 and CDR2: SGHDT, YYEEEE. For the CDR3, the DNA is TGTGCCAGCAGCATATTTCAATTGAGCGGCGATTCACCCCTCCACTTT. Protein sequence: CASSIFQLSGDSPLHF.

The chain has TRBV6-5 and TRBJ1-6; D possibly corresponds to TRBD1 (6 bases). V dropped 5 bases and J dropped 6 bases, with 14 bases sitting between them. Per the germline V gene, CDR1 is MNHEY and CDR2 is SVGAGI. The CDR3 is 15 amino acids. The CDR3 DNA sequence: TGTGCCAGCAGTCTGGACAGCCTTAGTAATTCACCCCTCCACTTT. Translation gives CASSLDSLSNSPLHF.

The chain combines TRBV6-5 with TRBJ1-1; the D gene is possibly TRBD1 (5 bases). Germline V CDR1 and CDR2: MNHEY, SVGAGI. The V end lost 0 bases, the J end lost 6 bases, and 14 bases lay between the germline ends. The CDR3 has 15 residues. Written as DNA, the CDR3 is TGTGCCAGCAGTTACTCCGGGGGATTTTTTGCTGAAGCTTTCTTT. It specifies CASSYSGGFFAEAFF.

This chain joins TRBV24-1 and TRBJ2-3; D is undetermined. This CDR3 is 15 amino acids long. The V gene lost 0 bases and the J gene lost 5 bases, with 11 bases spanning the gap. Germline V gives CDR1 KGHDR, CDR2 SFDVKD. The CDR3 region has the DNA TGTGCCACCAGTGATTTGTTGCCGGGCCAAGATACGCAGTATTTT. It translates to CATSDLLPGQDTQYF.

On this clone itself: No DNA is shown, since the ends of the CDR3 on it are uncertain; the CDR3 is the one TCRdb lists. The chain couples TRBV18 to TRBJ1-1. CDR1 is KGHSH, CDR2 LQKENI, per germline. Both ends counted, the CDR3 spans 17 residues. CDR3 protein: CASSPPQGFGAGTEAFF.

V and J are TRBV19 and TRBJ1-6; 8 bases align to TRBD1. The CDR3 spans 14 residues. The V gene end was trimmed by 5 bases and the J gene end by 5 bases; junction bases not matched to a gene: 2. The germline CDR1 and CDR2 sequences are LNHDA and SQIVND (reference sequence). Here the CDR3 DNA reads TGTGCCAGTAGTCTGGGACAGGATAATTCACCCCTCCACTTT. Amino acid sequence: CASSLGQDNSPLHF.

The chain combines TRBV7-2 with TRBJ1-5; D might be TRBD1 (5 bases). The V and J ends lost 5 bases and 9 bases respectively, with 14 bases between them. Germline-derived CDR1 and CDR2 are SGHTA and FQGNSA. The CDR3 is 13 residues long. DNA of the CDR3: TGTGCCAGCAGCCCAGGGTTTGATCTGCCCCAGCATTTT. This sequence encodes CASSPGFDLPQHF.

The chain couples TRBV5-8 to TRBJ2-3, with D possibly being TRBD1 (6 bases). Germline CDR1 and CDR2: SGHTS and YDEGEE. The CDR3 runs to 15 residues. V shed 5 bases and J shed 1 base, with 14 bases lying between them. The CDR3 spells CASSSGTSRTDTQYF. The CDR3 DNA is TGTGCCAGCAGTTCCGGGACATCGCGCACAGATACGCAGTATTTT.

The rearrangement joins TRBV2 to TRBJ1-1; D may be TRBD1 (5 bases). Deletions cut 10 bases from V and 1 base from J, with 10 bases between. The CDR3 spans 12 residues. Germline assignment: CDR1 SNHLY and CDR2 FYNNEI. The CDR3 bases are TGTGCCACCACAGACAGGAACACTGAAGCTTTCTTT. It encodes CATTDRNTEAFF.

CDR3 protein: CASSLETQYF. In DNA form, the CDR3 reads TGTGCCAGCAGCTTAGAGACCCAGTACTTC. The genes are TRBV2 and TRBJ2-5; D is undetermined. The CDR3 is 10 residues long. V was trimmed by 6 bases and J by 4 bases, leaving 3 bases between them. CDR1 is SNHLY, CDR2 FYNNEI, per germline.

This rearrangement joins TRBV10-3 to TRBJ2-2; a possible D gene is TRBD2 (6 bases). CDR3 size: 17 residues. Germline lookup yields CDR1 ENHRY and CDR2 SYGVKD. V gave up 0 bases and J gave up 4 bases, with 15 bases separating them. CDR3: CAISESGRGKSTGELFF. The CDR3 nucleotides are TGTGCCATCAGTGAGTCGGGGCGGGGAAAGAGCACCGGGGAGCTGTTTTTT.